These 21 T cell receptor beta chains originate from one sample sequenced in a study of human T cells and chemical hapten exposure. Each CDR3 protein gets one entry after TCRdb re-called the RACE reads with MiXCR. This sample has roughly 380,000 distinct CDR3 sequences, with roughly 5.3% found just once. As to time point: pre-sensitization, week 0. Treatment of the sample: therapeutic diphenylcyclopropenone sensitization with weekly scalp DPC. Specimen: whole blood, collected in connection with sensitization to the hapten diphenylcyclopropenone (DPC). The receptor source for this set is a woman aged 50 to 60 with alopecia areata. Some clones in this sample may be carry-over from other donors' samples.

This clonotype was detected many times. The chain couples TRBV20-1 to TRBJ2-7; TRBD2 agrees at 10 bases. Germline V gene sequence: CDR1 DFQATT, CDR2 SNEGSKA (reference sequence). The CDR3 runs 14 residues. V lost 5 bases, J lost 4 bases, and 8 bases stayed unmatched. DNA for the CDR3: TGCAGTGCTTATCCGACTAGCGGGCTGTACGAGCAGTACTTC. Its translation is CSAYPTSGLYEQYF.

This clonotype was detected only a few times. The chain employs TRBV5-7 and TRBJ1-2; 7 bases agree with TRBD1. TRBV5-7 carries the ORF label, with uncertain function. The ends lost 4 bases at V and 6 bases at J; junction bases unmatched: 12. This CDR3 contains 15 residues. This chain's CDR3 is CASSPLQGGWDGYTF. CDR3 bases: TGTGCCAGCAGCCCGCTACAAGGGGGCTGGGATGGCTACACCTTC.

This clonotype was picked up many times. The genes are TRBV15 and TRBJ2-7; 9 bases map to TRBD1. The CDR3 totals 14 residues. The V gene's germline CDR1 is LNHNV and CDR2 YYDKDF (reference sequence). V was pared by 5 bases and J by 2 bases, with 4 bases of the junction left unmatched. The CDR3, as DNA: TGTGCCACCAGCCGTGACAGGGGGACCTACGAGCAGTACTTC. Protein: CATSRDRGTYEQYF.

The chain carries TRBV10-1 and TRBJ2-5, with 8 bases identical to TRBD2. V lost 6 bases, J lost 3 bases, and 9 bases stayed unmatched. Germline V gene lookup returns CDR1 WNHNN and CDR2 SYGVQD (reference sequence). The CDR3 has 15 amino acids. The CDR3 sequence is CASSSGGAGEETQYF. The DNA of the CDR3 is TGCGCCAGCAGCTCCGGGGGGGCCGGGGAAGAGACCCAGTACTTC.

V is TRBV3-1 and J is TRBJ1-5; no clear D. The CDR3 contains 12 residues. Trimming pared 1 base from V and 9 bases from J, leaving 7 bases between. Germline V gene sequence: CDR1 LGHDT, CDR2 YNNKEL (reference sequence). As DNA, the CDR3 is TGTGCCAGCAGCCAAGCTGGAAGGCCCCAGCATTTT. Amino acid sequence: CASSQAGRPQHF.

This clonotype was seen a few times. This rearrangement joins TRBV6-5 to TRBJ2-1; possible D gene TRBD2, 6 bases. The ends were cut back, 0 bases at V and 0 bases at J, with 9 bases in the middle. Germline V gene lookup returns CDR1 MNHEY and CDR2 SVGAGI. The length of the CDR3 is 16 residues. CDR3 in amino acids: CASSYSGGISYNEQFF. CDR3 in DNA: TGTGCCAGCAGTTACTCTGGGGGGATCTCCTACAATGAGCAGTTCTTC.

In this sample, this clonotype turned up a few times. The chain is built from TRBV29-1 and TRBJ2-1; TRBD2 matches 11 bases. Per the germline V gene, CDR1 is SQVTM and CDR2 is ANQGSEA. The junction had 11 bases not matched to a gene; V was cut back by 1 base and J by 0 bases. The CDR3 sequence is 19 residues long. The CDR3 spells CSVEVSLAGGASSYNEQFF. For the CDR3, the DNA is TGCAGCGTTGAAGTCTCTCTAGCGGGGGGTGCTAGCTCCTACAATGAGCAGTTCTTC.

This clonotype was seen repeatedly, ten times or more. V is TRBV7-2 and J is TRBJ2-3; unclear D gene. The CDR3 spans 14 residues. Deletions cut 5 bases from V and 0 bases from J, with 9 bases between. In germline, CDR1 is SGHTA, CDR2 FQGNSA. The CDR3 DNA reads TGTGCCAGCAGCGACTTTGGAAGCACAGATACGCAGTATTTT. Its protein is CASSDFGSTDTQYF.

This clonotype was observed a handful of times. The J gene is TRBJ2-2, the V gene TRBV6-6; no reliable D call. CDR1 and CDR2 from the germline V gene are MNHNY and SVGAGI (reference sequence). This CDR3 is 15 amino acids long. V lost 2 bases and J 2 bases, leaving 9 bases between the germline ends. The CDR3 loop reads CASSYTEPNTGELFF. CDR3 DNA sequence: TGTGCCAGCAGTTACACCGAGCCCAACACCGGGGAGCTGTTTTTT.

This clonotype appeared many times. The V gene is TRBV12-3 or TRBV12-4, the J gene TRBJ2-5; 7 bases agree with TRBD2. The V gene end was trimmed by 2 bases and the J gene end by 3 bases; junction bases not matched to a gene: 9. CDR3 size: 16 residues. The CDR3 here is CASSLNSPSGEETQYF. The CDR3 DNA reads TGTGCCAGCAGTTTAAATTCTCCTAGCGGTGAAGAGACCCAGTACTTC.

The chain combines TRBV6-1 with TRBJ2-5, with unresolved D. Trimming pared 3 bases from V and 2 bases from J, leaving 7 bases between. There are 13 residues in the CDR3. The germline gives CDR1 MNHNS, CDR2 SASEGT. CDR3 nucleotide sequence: TGTGCCAGCAGTGACCACCTTCAAGAGACCCAGTACTTC. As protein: CASSDHLQETQYF.

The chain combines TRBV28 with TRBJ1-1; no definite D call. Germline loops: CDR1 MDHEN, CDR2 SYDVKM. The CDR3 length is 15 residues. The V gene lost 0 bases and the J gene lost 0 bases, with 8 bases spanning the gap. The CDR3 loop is CASSLWAGMNTEAFF. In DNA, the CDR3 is TGTGCCAGCAGTTTATGGGCGGGGATGAACACTGAAGCTTTCTTT.

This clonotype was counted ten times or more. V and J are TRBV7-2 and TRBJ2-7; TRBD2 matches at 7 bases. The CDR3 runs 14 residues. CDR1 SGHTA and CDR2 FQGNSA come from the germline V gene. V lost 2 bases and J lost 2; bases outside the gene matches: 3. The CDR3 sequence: CASSLSTSAYEQYF. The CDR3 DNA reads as TGTGCCAGCAGCTTATCCACTAGCGCCTACGAGCAGTACTTC.

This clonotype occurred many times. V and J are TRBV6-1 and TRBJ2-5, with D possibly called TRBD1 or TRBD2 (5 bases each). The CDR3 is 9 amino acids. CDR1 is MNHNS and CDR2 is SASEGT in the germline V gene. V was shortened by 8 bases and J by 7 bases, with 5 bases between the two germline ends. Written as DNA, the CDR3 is TGTGCCAGCGGGGGGACCCAGTACTTC. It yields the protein CASGGTQYF.

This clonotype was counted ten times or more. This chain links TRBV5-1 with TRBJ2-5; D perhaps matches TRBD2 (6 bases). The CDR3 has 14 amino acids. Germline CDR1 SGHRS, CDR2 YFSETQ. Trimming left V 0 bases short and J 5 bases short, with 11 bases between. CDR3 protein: CASSLDPLAETQYF. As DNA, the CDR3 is TGCGCCAGCAGCTTGGATCCGCTAGCGGAGACCCAGTACTTC.

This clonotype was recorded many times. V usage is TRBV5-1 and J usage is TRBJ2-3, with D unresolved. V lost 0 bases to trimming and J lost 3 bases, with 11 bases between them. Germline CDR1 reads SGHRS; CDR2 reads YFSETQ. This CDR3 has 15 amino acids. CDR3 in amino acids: CASSLDAQTTDTQYF. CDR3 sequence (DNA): TGCGCCAGCAGCTTGGACGCACAAACTACAGATACGCAGTATTTT.

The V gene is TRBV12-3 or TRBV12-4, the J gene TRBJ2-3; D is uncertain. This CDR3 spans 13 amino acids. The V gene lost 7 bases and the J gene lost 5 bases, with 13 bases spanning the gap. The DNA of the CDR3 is TGTGCCAGCATCTTAGTGGGAATAGATACGCAGTATTTT. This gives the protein CASILVGIDTQYF.

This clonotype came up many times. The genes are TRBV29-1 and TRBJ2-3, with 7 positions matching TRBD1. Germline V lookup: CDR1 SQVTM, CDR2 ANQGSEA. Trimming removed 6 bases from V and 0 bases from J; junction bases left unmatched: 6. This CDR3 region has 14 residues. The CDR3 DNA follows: TGCAGCGTGGGGACAGATACTAGCACAGATACGCAGTATTTT. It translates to CSVGTDTSTDTQYF.

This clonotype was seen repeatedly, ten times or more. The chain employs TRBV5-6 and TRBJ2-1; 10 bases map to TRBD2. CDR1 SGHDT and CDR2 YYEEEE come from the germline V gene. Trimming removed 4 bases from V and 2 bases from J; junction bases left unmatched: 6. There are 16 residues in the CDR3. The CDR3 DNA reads TGTGCCAGCAGCCCCTTGCTAGCGGGAGCCTACAATGAGCAGTTCTTC. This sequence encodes CASSPLLAGAYNEQFF.

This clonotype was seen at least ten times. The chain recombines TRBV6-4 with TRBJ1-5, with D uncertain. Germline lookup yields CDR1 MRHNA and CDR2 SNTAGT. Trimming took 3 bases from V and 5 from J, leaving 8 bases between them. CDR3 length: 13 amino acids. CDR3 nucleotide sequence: TGTGCCAGCAGTGAAGGGTTGGATCAGCCCCAGCATTTT. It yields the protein CASSEGLDQPQHF.

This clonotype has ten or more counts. The CDR3 bases are TGTGCCAGCAGCTCAGAGCGGGGGGGCAGGGATACGCAGTATTTT. It translates to CASSSERGGRDTQYF. This chain uses TRBV7-6 with TRBJ2-3; 10 bases map to TRBD2. CDR3 length: 15 residues. Trimming removed 4 bases from V and 6 bases from J; junction bases left unmatched: 7. Per germline, CDR1 SGHVS and CDR2 FNYEAQ.